Below, 21 T cell receptor beta chains from the same sample are listed, as sequenced in a study of T cells after yellow fever vaccination. One entry per CDR3 protein, called by TCRdb with MiXCR from the 5' RACE reads. The sample includes about 200,000 distinct CDR3 sequences, approximately 3% seen only once; the top ten take around 3%. Source: CD4+ T cells sorted from PBMCs, taken 10 days after the yellow fever booster vaccination. The receptor set was obtained from a man between 18 and 35 years old who received the YFV17D yellow fever vaccine.

This clonotype showed up just a few times. The chain employs TRBV11-3 and TRBJ2-3; 8 positions match TRBD1. The germline gives CDR1 SGHNT, CDR2 YENEEA. The CDR3 has 16 residues. V was clipped by 3 bases and J by 5 bases; unmatched bases: 10. The CDR3: CASSFGQGGPKDTQYF. The CDR3 region has the DNA TGTGCCAGCAGCTTTGGACAGGGAGGACCCAAAGATACGCAGTATTTT.

In this sample, this clonotype turned up many times. The chain uses TRBV7-9 and TRBJ1-1; TRBD1 might be the D (5 bases). The CDR3 consists of 12 residues. Germline values: CDR1 SEHNR, CDR2 FQNEAQ (reference sequence). V gave up 8 bases and J gave up 8 bases, with 15 bases separating them. CDR3 nucleotides: TGTGCCAGCCATACAGGCGTGAGCGAAGCTTTCTTT. Its protein product is CASHTGVSEAFF.

This clonotype has at least ten counts. This chain uses TRBV9 with TRBJ2-1; 8 nucleotides align to TRBD2. CDR1 and CDR2 (germline): SGDLS, YYNGEE. The CDR3 runs to 17 residues. Trimming removed 2 bases from V and 4 bases from J; junction bases left unmatched: 11. The CDR3 nucleotides read TGTGCCAGCAGCGTTGGCGGGGGGCCCCCCGGATACAATGAGCAGTTCTTC. Its protein is CASSVGGGPPGYNEQFF. Variable domain in full (rest from reference TRBV9 and TRBJ2-1): DSGVTQTPKHLITATGQRVTLRCSPRSGDLSVYWYQQSLDQGLQFLIQYYNGEERAKGNILERFSAQQFPDLHSELNLSSLELGDSALYFCASSVGGGPPGYNEQFFGPGTRLTVL.

At least ten counts were recorded for this clonotype. The genes are TRBV7-2 and TRBJ2-5; D is undetermined. The CDR3 extends over 12 amino acids. Germline V gene lookup returns CDR1 SGHTA and CDR2 FQGNSA. V gave up 3 bases and J gave up 4 bases, with 6 bases separating them. This CDR3 reads CASSLLTETQYF. CDR3 bases: TGTGCCAGCAGCTTGCTAACAGAGACCCAGTACTTC.

This clonotype was observed a few times. The chain has TRBV7-3 and TRBJ1-1, with D possibly TRBD1 on 5 matching bases. Trimming shortened V by 2 bases and J by 6 bases, and 10 bases separated the two germline ends. This CDR3 region has 13 residues. CDR1 SGHTA and CDR2 FQGTGA come from the germline V gene. The CDR3, as DNA: TGTGCCAGCAGCTTAGAGCCGGGGGCTGAAGCTTTCTTT. Its protein is CASSLEPGAEAFF.

This clonotype was seen many times. This chain joins TRBV5-1 and TRBJ2-4; no firm D call. Germline CDR1 is SGHRS and CDR2 is YFSETQ. V was trimmed by 1 base and J by 5 bases, leaving 7 bases between them. The CDR3 is 13 residues long. CDR3 protein: CASSLNGENIQYF. In nucleotides, the CDR3 is TGCGCCAGCAGCTTGAACGGAGAAAACATTCAGTACTTC.

A few counts support this clonotype. The chain's CDR3 is CASSPSERGSGELFF. In DNA, the CDR3 is TGTGCCAGCAGCCCGTCGGAGAGAGGTTCCGGGGAGCTGTTTTTT. The J gene is TRBJ2-2, the V gene TRBV3-1; D is unclear. CDR1 and CDR2 (germline): LGHDT, YNNKEL (reference sequence). The V and J ends lost 4 bases and 6 bases respectively, with 15 bases between them. The CDR3 totals 15 residues.

There are many counts of this clonotype. CDR3 loop: CASSYSIPTSGGLTDTQYF. DNA for the CDR3: TGTGCCAGCAGTTACTCGATCCCCACTAGCGGGGGCCTCACAGATACGCAGTATTTT. The genes are TRBV6-5 and TRBJ2-3, with TRBD2 matching over 11 bases. Germline values: CDR1 MNHEY, CDR2 SVGAGI. After removal of 0 bases from V and 2 bases from J, the junction contained 10 bases not matched to a gene. The CDR3 is 19 residues long.

This clonotype occurred many times. This chain connects TRBV10-3 to TRBJ2-1, with D perhaps matching TRBD2 (5 bases). CDR1 ENHRY and CDR2 SYGVKD come from the germline V gene. The CDR3 totals 14 residues. V lost 0 bases and J lost 2, with 5 bases in between. CDR3 amino acids: CAISESAAYNEQFF. The CDR3 bases are TGTGCCATCAGTGAGTCAGCGGCCTACAATGAGCAGTTCTTC.

This clonotype was detected ten times or more. V usage is TRBV20-1 and J usage is TRBJ2-7, with 7 bases matching TRBD1. The junction had 8 bases not matched to a gene; V was cut back by 6 bases and J by 0 bases. The CDR3 contains 14 residues. Per the germline V gene, CDR1 is DFQATT and CDR2 is SNEGSKA (reference sequence). CDR3 sequence (DNA): TGCAGTGCAGCTACCGGGACAGCCTCCTACGAGCAGTACTTC. It translates to CSAATGTASYEQYF.

This clonotype was counted at least ten times. V usage is TRBV11-2 and J usage is TRBJ2-1; 11 bases map to TRBD2. CDR3 size: 17 residues. Germline CDR1 reads SGHAT; CDR2 reads FQNNGV. The trim removed 3 bases at V and 7 bases at J, leaving 11 bases unmatched. The chain's CDR3 is CASSFPSGGRLGNEQFF. In DNA form, the CDR3 reads TGTGCCAGCAGCTTTCCTAGCGGGGGGCGACTGGGGAATGAGCAGTTCTTC.

This clonotype has ten or more counts. V is TRBV20-1 and J is TRBJ2-1; D remains unclear. V was clipped by 6 bases and J by 4 bases, with 10 bases between them. CDR1 is DFQATT and CDR2 is SNEGSKA in the germline V gene (reference sequence). The CDR3 covers 12 residues. The CDR3 bases are TGCAGTGCGGAAACCAATTACAATGAGCAGTTCTTC. As protein: CSAETNYNEQFF.

The rearrangement uses TRBV4-1 and TRBJ1-5; tentatively, D is TRBD1 (6 bases). Germline-derived CDR1 and CDR2 are MGHRA and YSYEKL. There are 14 residues in the CDR3. The V and J ends lost 0 bases and 7 bases respectively, with 10 bases between them. The CDR3 here is CASSQDGGVQPQHF. CDR3 sequence (DNA): TGCGCCAGCAGCCAAGATGGGGGCGTACAGCCCCAGCATTTT.

This chain links TRBV28 with TRBJ2-1; TRBD2 matches at 8 bases. The CDR3 loop spans 16 amino acids. V lost 2 bases and J lost 8; bases outside the gene matches: 11. Germline V gene lookup returns CDR1 MDHEN and CDR2 SYDVKM. CDR3 in amino acids: CASSLGNAGGVDEQFF. Written as DNA, the CDR3 is TGTGCCAGCAGTTTAGGAAACGCGGGGGGTGTTGATGAGCAGTTCTTC.

This clonotype came up a few times. V and J are TRBV6-2 or TRBV6-3 and TRBJ2-2; D possibly corresponds to TRBD2 (5 bases). V lost 4 bases, J lost 7 bases, and 13 bases lay in between. Germline CDR1 MNHEY, CDR2 SVGEGT. CDR3 length: 14 residues. The CDR3 here is CASSSIAGFGELFF. The CDR3 DNA reads as TGTGCCAGCAGTTCGATCGCGGGCTTCGGGGAGCTGTTTTTT.

This clonotype was seen repeatedly, ten times or more. This rearrangement joins TRBV4-2 to TRBJ2-7; D is unresolved. Trimming took 4 bases from V and 1 from J, leaving 20 bases between them. Germline CDR1 LGHNA, CDR2 YNFKEQ. There are 17 residues in the CDR3. This CDR3 is CASSPIPLSKGSYEQYF. The DNA for the CDR3 is TGTGCCAGCAGCCCGATACCCTTGTCGAAGGGATCCTACGAGCAGTACTTC.

This clonotype was seen more than once but under ten times. CDR3 DNA: TGTGCCAGCTCACCTAGTTCGAGCAGGAACACTGAAGCTTTCTTT. Its protein product is CASSPSSSRNTEAFF. The J gene is TRBJ1-1, the V gene TRBV18; the D is unclear. Germline V gene lookup returns CDR1 KGHSH and CDR2 LQKENI. The CDR3 totals 15 residues. The germline V and J ends were trimmed by 3 bases and 1 base, with 12 bases remaining between them.

The chain uses TRBV7-2 and TRBJ2-6; D may correspond to TRBD1 or TRBD2 (5 bases each). This CDR3 is 15 amino acids long. Germline CDR1 is SGHTA and CDR2 is FQGNSA. V lost 0 bases and J lost 4, with 7 bases in between. This chain's CDR3 is CASSLAGTGANVLTF. The CDR3 DNA is TGTGCCAGCAGCTTAGCGGGGACGGGGGCCAACGTCCTGACTTTC.

This clonotype was seen repeatedly, ten times or more. The chain recombines TRBV7-2 with TRBJ2-1, with 9 bases fitting TRBD1. V trimming: 1 base; J trimming: 7 bases; junction bases outside the gene matches: 5. This CDR3 comprises 15 residues. CDR1 is SGHTA, CDR2 FQGNSA, per germline. The CDR3 is CASSLGDRGGNEQFF. The DNA for the CDR3 is TGTGCCAGCAGCTTAGGAGACAGGGGGGGAAATGAGCAGTTCTTC.

This clonotype has more than one count but fewer than ten. The chain couples TRBV5-4 to TRBJ2-6, with D hard to call. The V end was cut by 2 bases, the J end by 0 bases, with 6 bases between. In germline, CDR1 is SGHNT, CDR2 YYREEE (reference sequence). CDR3 size: 15 residues. The CDR3 nucleotides read TGTGCCAGCAGCTTACCGTTCTCTGGGGCCAACGTCCTGACTTTC. Amino acid sequence: CASSLPFSGANVLTF. The full variable domain, completed using reference TRBV5-4 and TRBJ2-6, is ETGVTQSPTHLIKTRGQQVTLRCSSQSGHNTVSWYQQALGQGPQFIFQYYREEENGRGNFPPRFSGLQFPNYSSELNVNALELDDSALYLCASSLPFSGANVLTFGAGSRLTVL.

This clonotype was counted only a few times. The chain employs TRBV9 and TRBJ2-3, with 7 bases fitting TRBD2. The CDR3 loop spans 15 amino acids. Germline V gene data show CDR1 as SGDLS and CDR2 as YYNGEE. V gave up 0 bases and J gave up 1 base; unmatched junction bases: 2. CDR3 sequence (DNA): TGTGCCAGCAGCGTAGAGGCGGGGGGCACAGATACGCAGTATTTT. Protein: CASSVEAGGTDTQYF.